This T cell receptor (beta chain) was found in a study of blood T cells in healthy people across ages. This clonotype was observed a few times. The CDR3 has 11 amino acids. Germline-derived CDR1 and CDR2 are DFQATT and SNEGSKA (reference sequence). Then a second PCR, running roughly 7 to 11 cycles, was carried out with a sample-barcoded 5' primer and a J-beta primer mix. One entry per CDR3 protein, called by TCRdb with MiXCR from the 5' RACE reads. The repertoire holds some 940,000 distinct CDR3 sequences, almost 30% seen once, with about a tenth in the top ten. In addition, the sample was reused for a study of T cells of mothers and their children.

The chain recombines TRBV20-1 with TRBJ1-2, with a possible D match to TRBD1 (5 bases). The source material was blood. This TCR was recovered from a woman between 40 and 50 years old in good health. The CDR3 sequence: CSRAGGGGYTF. The CDR3 nucleotides read TGCTCCAGGGCCGGCGGCGGGGGCTACACCTTC.